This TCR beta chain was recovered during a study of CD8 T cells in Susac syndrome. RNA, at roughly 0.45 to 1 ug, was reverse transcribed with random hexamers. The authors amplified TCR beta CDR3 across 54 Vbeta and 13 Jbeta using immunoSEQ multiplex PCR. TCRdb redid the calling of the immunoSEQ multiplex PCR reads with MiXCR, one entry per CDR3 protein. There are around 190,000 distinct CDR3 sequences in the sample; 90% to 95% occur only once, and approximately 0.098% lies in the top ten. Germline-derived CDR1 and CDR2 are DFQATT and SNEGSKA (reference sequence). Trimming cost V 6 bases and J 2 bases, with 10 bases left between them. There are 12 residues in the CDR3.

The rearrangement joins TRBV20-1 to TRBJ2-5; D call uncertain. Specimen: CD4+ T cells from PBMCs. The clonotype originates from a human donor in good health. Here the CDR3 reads CSAAPVQETQYF. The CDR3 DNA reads TGCAGTGCCGCCCCCGTGCAAGAGACCCAGTACTTC.